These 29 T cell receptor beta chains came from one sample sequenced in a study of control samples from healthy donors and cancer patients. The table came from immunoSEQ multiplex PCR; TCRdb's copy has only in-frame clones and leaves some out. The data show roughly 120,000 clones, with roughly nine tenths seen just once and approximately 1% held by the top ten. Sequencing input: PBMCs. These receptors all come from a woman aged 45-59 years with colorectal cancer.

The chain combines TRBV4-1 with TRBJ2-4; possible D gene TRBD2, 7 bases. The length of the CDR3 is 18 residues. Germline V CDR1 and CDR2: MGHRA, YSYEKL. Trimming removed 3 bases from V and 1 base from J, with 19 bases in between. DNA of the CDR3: TGCGCCAGCAGCCAGCTTCGAGGGGGGGATTTTGCCAAAAACATTCAGTACTTC. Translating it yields CASSQLRGGDFAKNIQYF.

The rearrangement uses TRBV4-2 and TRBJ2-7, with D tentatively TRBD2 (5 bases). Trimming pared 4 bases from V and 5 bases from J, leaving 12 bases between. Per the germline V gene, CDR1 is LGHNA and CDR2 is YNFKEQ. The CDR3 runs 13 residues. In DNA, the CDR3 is TGTGCCAGCAGCCGGCGACTAAGCGACGAGCAGTACTTC. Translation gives CASSRRLSDEQYF.

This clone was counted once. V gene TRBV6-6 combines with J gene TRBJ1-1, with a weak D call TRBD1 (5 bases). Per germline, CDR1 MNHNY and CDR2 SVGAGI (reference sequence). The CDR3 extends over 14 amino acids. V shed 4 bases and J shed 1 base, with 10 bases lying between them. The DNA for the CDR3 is TGTGCCAGCAGTTCCCACGACAGGAACACTGAAGCTTTCTTT. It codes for CASSSHDRNTEAFF.

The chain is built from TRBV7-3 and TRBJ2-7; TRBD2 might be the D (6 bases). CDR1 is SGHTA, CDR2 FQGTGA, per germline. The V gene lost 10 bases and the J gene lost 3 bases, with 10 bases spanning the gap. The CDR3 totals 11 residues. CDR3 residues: CANAEGYEQYF. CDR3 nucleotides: TGTGCCAACGCGGAGGGCTACGAGCAGTACTTC.

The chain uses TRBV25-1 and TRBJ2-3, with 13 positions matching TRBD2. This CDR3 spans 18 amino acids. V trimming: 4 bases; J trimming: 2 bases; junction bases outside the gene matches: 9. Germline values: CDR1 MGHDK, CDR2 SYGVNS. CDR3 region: CASSVRTSGSSFTDTQYF. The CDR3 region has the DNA TGTGCCAGCAGTGTCAGGACTAGCGGGAGTTCTTTCACAGATACGCAGTATTTT.

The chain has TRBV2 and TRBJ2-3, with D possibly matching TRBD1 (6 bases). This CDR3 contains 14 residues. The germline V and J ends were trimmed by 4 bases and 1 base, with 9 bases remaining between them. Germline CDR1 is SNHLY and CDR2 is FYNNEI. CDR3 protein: CASSAGVGTDTQYF. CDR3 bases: TGTGCCAGCAGTGCAGGGGTTGGCACAGATACGCAGTATTTT.

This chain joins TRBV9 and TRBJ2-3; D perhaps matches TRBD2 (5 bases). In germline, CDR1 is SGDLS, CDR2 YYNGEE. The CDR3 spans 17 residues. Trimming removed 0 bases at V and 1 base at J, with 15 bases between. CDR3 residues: CASSVEGVGEGTDTQYF. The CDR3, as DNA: TGTGCCAGCAGCGTAGAAGGAGTGGGAGAGGGCACAGATACGCAGTATTTT.

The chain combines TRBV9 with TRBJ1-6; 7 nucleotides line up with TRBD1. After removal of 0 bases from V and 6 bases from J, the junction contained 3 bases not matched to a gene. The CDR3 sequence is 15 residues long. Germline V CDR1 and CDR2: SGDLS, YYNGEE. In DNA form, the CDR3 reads TGTGCCAGCAGCGTAGAGGGGGCAGGTAATTCACCCCTCCACTTT. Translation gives CASSVEGAGNSPLHF.

The CDR3 coding sequence is TGCGCCAGCAATCTCCAGGGGAGTTCACCCCTCCACTTT. Translated, it gives CASNLQGSSPLHF. This rearrangement joins TRBV5-1 to TRBJ1-6; maybe TRBD1 (6 bases). Germline V gene data show CDR1 as SGHRS and CDR2 as YFSETQ. This CDR3 comprises 13 residues. V dropped 6 bases and J dropped 9 bases, with 13 bases sitting between them.

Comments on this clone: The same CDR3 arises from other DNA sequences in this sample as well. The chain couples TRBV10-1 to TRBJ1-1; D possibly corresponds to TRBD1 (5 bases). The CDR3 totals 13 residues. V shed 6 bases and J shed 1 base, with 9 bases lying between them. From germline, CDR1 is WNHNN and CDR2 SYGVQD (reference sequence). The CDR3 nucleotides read TGCGCCAGCAGCCGACAGAGGAACACTGAAGCTTTCTTT. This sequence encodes CASSRQRNTEAFF.

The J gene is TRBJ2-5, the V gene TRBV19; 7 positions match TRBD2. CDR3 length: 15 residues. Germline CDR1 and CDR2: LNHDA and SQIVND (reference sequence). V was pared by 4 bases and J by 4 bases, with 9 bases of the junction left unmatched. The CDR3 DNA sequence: TGTGCCAGTAGTACCCTGGGCGGGAGTCGAGAGACCCAGTACTTC. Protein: CASSTLGGSRETQYF.

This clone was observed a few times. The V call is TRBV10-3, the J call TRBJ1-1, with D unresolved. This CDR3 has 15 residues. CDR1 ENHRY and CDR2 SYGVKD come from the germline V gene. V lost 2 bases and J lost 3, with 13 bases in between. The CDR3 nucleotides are TGTGCCATCAGTGAGGACGGTCCGGGGTACACTGAAGCTTTCTTT. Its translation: CAISEDGPGYTEAFF.

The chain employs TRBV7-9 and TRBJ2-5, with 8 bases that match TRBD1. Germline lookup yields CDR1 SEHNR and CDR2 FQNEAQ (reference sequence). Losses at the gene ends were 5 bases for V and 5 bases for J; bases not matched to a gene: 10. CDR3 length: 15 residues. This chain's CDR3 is CASSPRTGPGETQYF. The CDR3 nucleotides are TGTGCCAGCAGCCCCCGGACAGGGCCCGGGGAGACCCAGTACTTC.

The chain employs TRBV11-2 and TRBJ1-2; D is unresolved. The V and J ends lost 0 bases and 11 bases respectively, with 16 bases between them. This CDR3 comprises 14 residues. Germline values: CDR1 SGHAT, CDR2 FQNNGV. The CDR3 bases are TGTGCCAGCAGCTTAGACCCTCGGGTATCAGATTACACCTTC. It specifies CASSLDPRVSDYTF.

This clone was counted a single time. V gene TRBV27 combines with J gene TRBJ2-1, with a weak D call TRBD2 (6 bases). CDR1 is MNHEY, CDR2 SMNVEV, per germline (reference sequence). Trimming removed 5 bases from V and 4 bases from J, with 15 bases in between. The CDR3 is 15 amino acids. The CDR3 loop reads CASSQSWGDYNEQFF. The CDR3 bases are TGTGCCAGCAGTCAAAGCTGGGGGGATTACAATGAGCAGTTCTTC.

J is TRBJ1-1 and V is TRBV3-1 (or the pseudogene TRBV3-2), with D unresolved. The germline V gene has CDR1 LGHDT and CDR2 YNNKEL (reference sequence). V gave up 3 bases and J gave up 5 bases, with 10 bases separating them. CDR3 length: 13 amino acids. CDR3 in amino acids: CASSQIDETEAFF. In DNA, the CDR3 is TGTGCCAGCAGCCAGATTGACGAGACTGAAGCTTTCTTT.

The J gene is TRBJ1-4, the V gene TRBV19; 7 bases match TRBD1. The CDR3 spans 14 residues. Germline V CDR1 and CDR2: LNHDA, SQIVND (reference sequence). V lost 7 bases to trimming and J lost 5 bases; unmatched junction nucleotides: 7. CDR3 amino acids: CASNYGTANEKLFF. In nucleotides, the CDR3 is TGTGCCAGTAACTACGGGACAGCAAATGAAAAACTGTTTTTT.

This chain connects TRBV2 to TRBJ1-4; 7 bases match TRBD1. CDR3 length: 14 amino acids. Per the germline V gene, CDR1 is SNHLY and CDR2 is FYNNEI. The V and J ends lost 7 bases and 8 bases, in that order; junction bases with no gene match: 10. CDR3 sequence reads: CASINRGRFEKLFF. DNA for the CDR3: TGTGCCAGCATTAACAGGGGTCGTTTCGAAAAACTGTTTTTT.

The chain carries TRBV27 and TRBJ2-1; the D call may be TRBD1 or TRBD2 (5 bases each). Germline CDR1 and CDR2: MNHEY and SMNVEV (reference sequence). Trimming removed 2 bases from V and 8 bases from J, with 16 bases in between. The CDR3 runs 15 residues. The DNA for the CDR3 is TGTGCCAGCAGTTTAATGGGGGATTCGTCGGATGAGCAGTTCTTC. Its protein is CASSLMGDSSDEQFF.

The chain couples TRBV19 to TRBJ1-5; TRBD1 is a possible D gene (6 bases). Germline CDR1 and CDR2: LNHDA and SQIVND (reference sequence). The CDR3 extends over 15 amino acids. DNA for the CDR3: TGTGCGACAGGTGCTGTTTTATATAGCAATCAGCCCCAGCATTTT. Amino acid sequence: CATGAVLYSNQPQHF.

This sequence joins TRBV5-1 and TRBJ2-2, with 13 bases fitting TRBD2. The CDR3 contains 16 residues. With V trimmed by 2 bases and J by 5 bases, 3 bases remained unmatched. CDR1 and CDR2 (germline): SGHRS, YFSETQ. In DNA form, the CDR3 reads TGCGCCAGCAGCTTACTAGCGGGAGGGAGTACCGGGGAGCTGTTTTTT. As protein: CASSLLAGGSTGELFF.

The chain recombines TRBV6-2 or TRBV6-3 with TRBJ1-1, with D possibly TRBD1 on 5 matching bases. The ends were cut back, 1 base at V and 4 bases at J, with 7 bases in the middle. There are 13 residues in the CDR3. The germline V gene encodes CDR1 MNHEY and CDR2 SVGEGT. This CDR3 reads CASSYLGGTEAFF. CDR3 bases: TGTGCCAGCAGTTACTTGGGGGGCACTGAAGCTTTCTTT.

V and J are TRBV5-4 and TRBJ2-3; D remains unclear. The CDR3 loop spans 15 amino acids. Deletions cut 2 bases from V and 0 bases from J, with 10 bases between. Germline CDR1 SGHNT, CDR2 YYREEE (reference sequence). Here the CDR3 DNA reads TGTGCCAGCAGCTTCGCCCCTTCTAGCACAGATACGCAGTATTTT. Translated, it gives CASSFAPSSTDTQYF.

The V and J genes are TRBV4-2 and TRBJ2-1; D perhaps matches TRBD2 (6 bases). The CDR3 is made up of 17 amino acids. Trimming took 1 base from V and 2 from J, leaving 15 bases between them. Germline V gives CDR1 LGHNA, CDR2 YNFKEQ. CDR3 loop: CASSQALSGGAYNEQFF. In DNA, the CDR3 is TGTGCCAGCAGCCAAGCTCTATCTGGCGGGGCCTACAATGAGCAGTTCTTC.

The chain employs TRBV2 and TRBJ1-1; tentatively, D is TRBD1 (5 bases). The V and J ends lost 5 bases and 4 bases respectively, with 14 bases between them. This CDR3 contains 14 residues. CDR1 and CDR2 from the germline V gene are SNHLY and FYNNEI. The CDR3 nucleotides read TGTGCCAGCAGTCGACGGGGGGTCGGCACTGAAGCTTTCTTT. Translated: CASSRRGVGTEAFF.

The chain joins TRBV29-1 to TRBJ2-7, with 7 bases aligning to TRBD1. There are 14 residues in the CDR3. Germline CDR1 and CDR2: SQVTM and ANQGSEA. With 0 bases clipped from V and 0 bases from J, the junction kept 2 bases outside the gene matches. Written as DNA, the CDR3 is TGCAGCGTTGAAGAACAGGGGTCCTCCTACGAGCAGTACTTC. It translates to CSVEEQGSSYEQYF.

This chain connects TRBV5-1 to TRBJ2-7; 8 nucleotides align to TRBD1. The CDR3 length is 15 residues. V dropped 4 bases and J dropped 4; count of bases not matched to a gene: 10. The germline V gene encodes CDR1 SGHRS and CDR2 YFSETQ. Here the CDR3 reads CASSPRTGPGYEQYF. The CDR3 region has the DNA TGCGCCAGCAGCCCACGGACAGGGCCGGGGTACGAGCAGTACTTC.

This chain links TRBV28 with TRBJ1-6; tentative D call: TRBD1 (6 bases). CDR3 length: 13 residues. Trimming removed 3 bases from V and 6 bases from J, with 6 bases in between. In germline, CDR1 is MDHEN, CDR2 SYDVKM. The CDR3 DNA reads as TGTGCCAGCAGTTTGGACAGTAATTCACCCCTCCACTTT. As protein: CASSLDSNSPLHF.

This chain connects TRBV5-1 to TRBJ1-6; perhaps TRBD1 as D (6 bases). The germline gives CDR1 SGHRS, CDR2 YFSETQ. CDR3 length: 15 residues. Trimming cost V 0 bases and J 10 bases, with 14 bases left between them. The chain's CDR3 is CASSLVGGRGSPLHF. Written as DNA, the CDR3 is TGCGCCAGCAGCTTGGTAGGGGGACGTGGGTCACCCCTCCACTTT.